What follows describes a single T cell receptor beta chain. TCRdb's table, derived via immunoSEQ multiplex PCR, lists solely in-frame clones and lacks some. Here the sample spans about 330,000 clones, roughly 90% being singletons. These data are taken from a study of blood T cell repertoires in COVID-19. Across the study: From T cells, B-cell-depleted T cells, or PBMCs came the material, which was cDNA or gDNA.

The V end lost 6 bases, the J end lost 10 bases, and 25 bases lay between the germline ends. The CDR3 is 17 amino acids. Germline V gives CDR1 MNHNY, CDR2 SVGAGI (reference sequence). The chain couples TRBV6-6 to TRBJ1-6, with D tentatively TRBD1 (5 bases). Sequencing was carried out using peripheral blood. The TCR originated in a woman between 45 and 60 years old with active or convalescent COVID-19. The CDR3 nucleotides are TGTGCCAGCAGCCGACGGAGAAGCGGGCAGGGAGGATCACCCCTCCACTTT. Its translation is CASSRRRSGQGGSPLHF.